This T cell receptor (beta chain) was found in a study of shared clonotypes between healthy human individuals. Terminally differentiated effector memory CD45RA+ cells were excluded by CCR7 positive selection of CD45RO-negative cells. Trimming took off 2 bases at V and 4 bases at J, with 15 bases between the two ends. CDR1 and CDR2 from the germline V gene are SGHDN and FVKESK. The CDR3 has 15 residues. The protocol was immunoSEQ multiplex PCR, while the TCRdb copy is restricted to in-frame clones and leaves out a portion. Seen here are around 2,100,000 clones, just under 95% observed once, and the top ten hold roughly 1%.

This TCR was sampled from a man younger than 30 in good health. This rearrangement joins TRBV14 to TRBJ2-7; D assignment may be TRBD1 or TRBD2 (7 bases each). Material: naive CD8+ T cells sorted from blood. The CDR3 region has the DNA TGTGCCAGCAGCCAACTTAGACAGGGACTATACGAGCAGTACTTC. Residues: CASSQLRQGLYEQYF. Based on the CDR3 plus reference TRBV14 and TRBJ2-7, the full variable domain is EAGVTQFPSHSVIEKGQTVTLRCDPISGHDNLYWYRRVMGKEIKFLLHFVKESKQDESGMPNNRFLAERTGGTYSTLKVQPAELEDSGVYFCASSQLRQGLYEQYFGPGTRLTVT.